Listed here is a single T cell receptor beta chain. What it binds is not known. The record originates from a study of high-grade serous ovarian cancer treatment subgroups. About the research overall: Samples averaged roughly 15,000 reads and about 7,100 unique TCR beta rearrangements. Overall study findings and caveats: These tumor repertoires lack spatial information from bulk sequencing. Repertoire analysis covered CDR3 alone, not CDR1 or CDR2. Repertoire similarity ranged about 0.1 to 0.85 between tumors of one patient.

Clones were sequenced by immunoSEQ multiplex PCR, and TCRdb holds only the in-frame ones, with some missing. The sample carries over 1,500 clones, around 86% recorded once. Trimming cost V 6 bases and J 4 bases, with 13 bases left between them. This CDR3 region has 14 residues. Germline lookup yields CDR1 SNHLY and CDR2 FYNNEI. Tumor samples were taken before definitive surgery or chemotherapy. V usage is TRBV2 and J usage is TRBJ1-5; no definite D call. The sequenced sample consisted of tumor tissue. This sequence was found in a human donor with high-grade serous ovarian cancer. The CDR3 nucleotides are TGTGCCAGCAGAGCCGGGGTCCAAAATCAGCCCCAGCATTTT. Translating it yields CASRAGVQNQPQHF.